This TCR beta chain emerged from a study of post-analysis software for immune sequencing data. Study-wide points: Among multiple sclerosis patients, normalized Chao1 diversity was significantly below that of controls. Patients had higher frequencies than controls of roughly 5 TRBV segments, including TRBV5-6, TRBV5-1 and TRBV20-1. Those samples that were prepared in the same batch co-clustered strongly by F measure.

Libraries were made from TCR beta cDNA, and they carried unique molecular identifiers. The authors obtained 500,000 to 600,000 cDNA molecules from roughly 1 to 10 million T cells. One entry per CDR3 protein, called by TCRdb with MiXCR from the PCR reads. The sample carries roughly 200,000 distinct CDR3 sequences, over 25% recorded once. This clonotype was picked up many times. Its antigen remains unknown. Germline values: CDR1 SQVTM, CDR2 ANQGSEA. The CDR3 has 13 amino acids. J gave up 5 bases and V 7 bases, and 4 bases lay outside the gene matches. The chain carries TRBV29-1 and TRBJ1-6; 8 positions agree with TRBD1. The receptor comes from a girl aged 2 to 17 with multiple sclerosis. Sequenced material: blood. CDR3 sequence reads: CSARQGNNSPLHF. CDR3 sequence (DNA): TGCAGCGCTAGACAGGGGAATAATTCACCCCTCCACTTT.